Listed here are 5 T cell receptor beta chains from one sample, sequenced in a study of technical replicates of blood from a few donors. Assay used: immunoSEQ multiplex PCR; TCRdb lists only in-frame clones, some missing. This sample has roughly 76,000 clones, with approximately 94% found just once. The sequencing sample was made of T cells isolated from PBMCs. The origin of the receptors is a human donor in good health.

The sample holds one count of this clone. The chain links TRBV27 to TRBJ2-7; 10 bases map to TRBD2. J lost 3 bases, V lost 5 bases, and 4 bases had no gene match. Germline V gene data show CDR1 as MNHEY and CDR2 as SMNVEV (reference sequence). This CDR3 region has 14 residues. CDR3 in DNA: TGTGCCAGCAGTGCCGGGACTAGCGTCTACGAGCAGTACTTC. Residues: CASSAGTSVYEQYF.

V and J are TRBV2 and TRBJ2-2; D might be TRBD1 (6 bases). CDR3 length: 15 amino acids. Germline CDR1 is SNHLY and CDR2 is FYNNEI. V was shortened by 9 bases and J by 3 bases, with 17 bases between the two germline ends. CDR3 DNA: TGTGCCAGTAATCCTCTCGGACAGCACACCGGGGAGCTGTTTTTT. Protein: CASNPLGQHTGELFF.

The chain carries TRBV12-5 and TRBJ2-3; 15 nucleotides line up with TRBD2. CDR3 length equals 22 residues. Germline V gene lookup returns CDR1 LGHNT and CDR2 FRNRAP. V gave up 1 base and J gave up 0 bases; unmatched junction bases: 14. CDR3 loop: CASGLAGLAGGGSLVSTDTQYF. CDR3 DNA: TGTGCTAGTGGTTTGGCGGGACTAGCGGGGGGAGGGTCGTTGGTTAGCACAGATACGCAGTATTTT.

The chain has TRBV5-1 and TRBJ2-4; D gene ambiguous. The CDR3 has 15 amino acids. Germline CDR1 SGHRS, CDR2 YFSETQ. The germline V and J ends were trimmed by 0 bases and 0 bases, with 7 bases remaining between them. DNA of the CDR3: TGCGCCAGCAGCTTGGATCTCTTAGCCAAAAACATTCAGTACTTC. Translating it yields CASSLDLLAKNIQYF. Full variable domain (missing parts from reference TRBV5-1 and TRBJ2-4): KAGVTQTPRYLIKTRGQQVTLSCSPISGHRSVSWYQQTPGQGLQFLFEYFSETQRNKGNFPGRFSGRQFSNSRSEMNVSTLELGDSALYLCASSLDLLAKNIQYFGAGTRLSVL.

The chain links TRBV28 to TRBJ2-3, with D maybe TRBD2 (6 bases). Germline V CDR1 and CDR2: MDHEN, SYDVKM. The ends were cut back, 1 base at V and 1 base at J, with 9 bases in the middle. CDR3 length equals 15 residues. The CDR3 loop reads CASSLSSSGTDTQYF. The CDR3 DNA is TGTGCCAGCAGTTTATCCTCTAGCGGCACAGATACGCAGTATTTT.